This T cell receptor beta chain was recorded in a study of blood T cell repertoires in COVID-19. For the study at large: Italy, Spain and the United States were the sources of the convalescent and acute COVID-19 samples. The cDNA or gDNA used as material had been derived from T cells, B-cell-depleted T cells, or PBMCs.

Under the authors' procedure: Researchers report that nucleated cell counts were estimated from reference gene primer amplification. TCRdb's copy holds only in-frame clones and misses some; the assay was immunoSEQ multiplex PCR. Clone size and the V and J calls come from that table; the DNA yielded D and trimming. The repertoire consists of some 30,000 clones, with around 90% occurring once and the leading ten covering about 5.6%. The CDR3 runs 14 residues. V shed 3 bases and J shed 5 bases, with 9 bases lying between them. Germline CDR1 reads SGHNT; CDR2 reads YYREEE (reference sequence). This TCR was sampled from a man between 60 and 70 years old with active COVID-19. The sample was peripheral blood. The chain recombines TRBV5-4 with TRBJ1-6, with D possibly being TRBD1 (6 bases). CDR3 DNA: TGTGCCAGCAGCTCCTACAGGGATAATTCACCCCTCCACTTT. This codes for CASSSYRDNSPLHF.